One sample yielded the 12 T cell receptor beta chains listed below, sequenced in a study of cytomegalovirus exposure and HLA in healthy donors. Use of 60 Vbeta and 13 Jbeta primers characterized the PCR. Sequencing used immunoSEQ multiplex PCR; TCRdb keeps in-frame clones, though not all of them. The sample includes roughly 170,000 clones, more than 70% of them seen just once. Specimen: PBMCs. These receptors were collected from a male donor in good health and CMV-seronegative.

This clone was found once. The genes are TRBV6-1 and TRBJ2-7, with 7 bases aligning to TRBD1. This CDR3 has 13 amino acids. CDR1 is MNHNS and CDR2 is SASEGT in the germline V gene. The CDR3 bases are TGTGCAGGGGGTAAGGGGGCGCGGTACGAGCAGTACTTC. It specifies CAGGKGARYEQYF.

In this sample, this clone turned up once. This rearrangement joins TRBV29-1 to TRBJ2-5; the match to TRBD2 covers 8 bases. The V gene end was trimmed by 4 bases and the J gene end by 5 bases; junction bases not matched to a gene: 6. The CDR3 extends over 13 amino acids. The germline CDR1 and CDR2 sequences are SQVTM and ANQGSEA. This CDR3 reads CSVVGGAGETQYF. The CDR3, as DNA: TGCAGCGTTGTCGGGGGGGCGGGGGAGACCCAGTACTTC.

The rearrangement joins TRBV2 to TRBJ1-1; 7 bases line up with TRBD1. V was clipped by 8 bases and J by 1 base; unmatched bases: 4. Germline V gene lookup returns CDR1 SNHLY and CDR2 FYNNEI. CDR3 length: 13 amino acids. CDR3 bases: TGTGCCAGCCAGGGACAGTGGAACACTGAAGCTTTCTTT. Encoded protein: CASQGQWNTEAFF.

The chain is built from TRBV29-1 and TRBJ1-1; 8 bases match TRBD1. After removal of 4 bases from V and 6 bases from J, the junction contained 7 bases not matched to a gene. Germline V gene lookup returns CDR1 SQVTM and CDR2 ANQGSEA. The CDR3 extends over 13 amino acids. Here the CDR3 DNA reads TGCAGCGTTGCCCCAGGGGGCGGTCCTGAAGCTTTCTTT. Encoded protein: CSVAPGGGPEAFF.

The chain combines TRBV28 with TRBJ2-5; possibly TRBD2 for D (6 bases). Judging by the DNA end, TRBJ2-7 fits better; the J call may be wrong. The CDR3 loop spans 15 amino acids. Germline CDR1 and CDR2: MDHEN and SYDVKM. The CDR3 loop is CASSFRGSTKDEQYF. The CDR3 DNA reads as TGTGCCAGCAGTTTCCGGGGGTCAACGAAGGACGAGCAGTACTTC.

V and J are TRBV6-6 and TRBJ2-7; 8 positions match TRBD1. This CDR3 is 15 amino acids long. Germline CDR1 reads MNHNY; CDR2 reads SVGAGI (reference sequence). V shed 7 bases, J shed 0 bases, and the junction held 8 bases outside the gene matches. CDR3 nucleotide sequence: TGTGCCAGCACCAGGACAGGGCTGAGCTCCTACGAGCAGTACTTC. It specifies CASTRTGLSSYEQYF.

The rearrangement joins TRBV27 to TRBJ1-2; 10 bases map to TRBD1. Trimming removed 5 bases from V and 2 bases from J; junction bases left unmatched: 8. The V gene's germline CDR1 is MNHEY and CDR2 SMNVEV (reference sequence). The CDR3 is made up of 16 amino acids. As DNA, the CDR3 is TGTGCCAGCAGTAGAATACCGGGACAGGGGAACTATGGCTACACCTTC. Translating it yields CASSRIPGQGNYGYTF.

The rearrangement uses TRBV5-5 and TRBJ1-6; possible D gene TRBD1, 5 bases. V dropped 4 bases and J dropped 6 bases, with 14 bases sitting between them. Germline V gene data show CDR1 as SGHKS and CDR2 as YYEKEE (reference sequence). CDR3 length: 15 amino acids. The CDR3 DNA reads as TGTGCCAGCAGCATTTGGACAACCCCTAATTCACCCCTCCACTTT. As protein: CASSIWTTPNSPLHF.

This chain joins TRBV6-5 and TRBJ1-1; tentatively, D is TRBD1 (5 bases). The CDR3 has 12 residues. V lost 4 bases to trimming and J lost 8 bases, with 11 bases between them. CDR1 and CDR2 from the germline V gene are MNHEY and SVGAGI. CDR3 region: CASSLGWGEAFF. DNA of the CDR3: TGTGCCAGCAGTTTAGGGTGGGGCGAAGCTTTCTTT.

This clone has a handful of counts. The chain carries TRBV6-6 and TRBJ2-5; D might be TRBD1 (5 bases). The V and J ends lost 5 bases and 5 bases respectively, with 15 bases between them. Germline CDR1 and CDR2: MNHNY and SVGAGI (reference sequence). The CDR3 totals 14 residues. The CDR3 DNA reads TGTGCCAGCAGTAACCGGCAGGGTTCGGAGACCCAGTACTTC. This gives the protein CASSNRQGSETQYF.

The chain links TRBV28 to TRBJ1-5, with 11 nucleotides matching TRBD1. Trimming took 7 bases from V and 3 from J; bases not matched to a gene: 8. Looked up from germline, CDR1 is MDHEN and CDR2 is SYDVKM. CDR3 size: 16 residues. The CDR3 loop is CASIIGQGANNQPQHF. The CDR3 DNA is TGTGCCAGCATCATCGGACAGGGGGCCAACAATCAGCCCCAGCATTTT.

V is TRBV6-1 and J is TRBJ1-1; D gene ambiguous. Germline V gene data show CDR1 as MNHNS and CDR2 as SASEGT. The germline V and J ends were trimmed by 3 bases and 0 bases, with 5 bases remaining between them. The CDR3 covers 13 residues. In DNA, the CDR3 is TGTGCCAGCAGTGACGAGATGAACACTGAAGCTTTCTTT. This translates into CASSDEMNTEAFF.